This passage covers 13 T cell receptor beta chains from one sample sequenced in a study of OX40 agonist ivuxolimab in advanced cancers. Using immunoSEQ multiplex PCR, the repertoire was profiled, and TCRdb retains in-frame clones only, with some absent. There are about 72,000 clones in the sample; about 90% occur only once, and about 5.9% lies in the top ten. The specimen comprised CD4+ or CD8+ T cells sorted from blood, sampled in a trial of the OX40 agonist ivuxolimab. These receptors were collected from an adult with an advanced solid tumor such as melanoma, head and neck, liver or kidney cancer.

A single count supports this clone. The rearrangement joins TRBV30 to TRBJ2-7, with 7 bases fitting TRBD2. CDR3 size: 15 residues. With 1 base clipped from V and 4 bases from J, the junction kept 10 bases outside the gene matches. From germline, CDR1 is GTSNPN and CDR2 SVGIG (reference sequence). CDR3 sequence: CAWSGGAGLIYEQYF. The CDR3 nucleotides read TGTGCCTGGAGTGGGGGAGCGGGGCTCATATACGAGCAGTACTTC.

V usage is TRBV11-2 and J usage is TRBJ2-7; TRBD2 matches 11 bases. The germline V gene has CDR1 SGHAT and CDR2 FQNNGV. The V segment lost 3 bases and the J segment 0 bases; nucleotides outside the gene matches: 4. The CDR3 is 16 residues long. In DNA, the CDR3 is TGTGCCAGCAGCTTGTTAGCGGGAGGGCCCTCCTACGAGCAGTACTTC. Encoded protein: CASSLLAGGPSYEQYF.

In its sample, this clone was seen once. The J gene is TRBJ1-5, the V gene TRBV6-1; a weak D match, TRBD1 (6 bases). Looked up from germline, CDR1 is MNHNS and CDR2 is SASEGT. The CDR3 covers 18 residues. Between the trimmed V and J ends, which lost 2 bases and 3 bases, there was a span of 20 bases. The CDR3 is CASSEWDPGAFNNQPQHF. DNA of the CDR3: TGTGCCAGCAGTGAATGGGACCCAGGGGCCTTTAACAATCAGCCCCAGCATTTT.

The chain has TRBV7-8 and TRBJ2-6, with D hard to call. This CDR3 contains 13 residues. In germline, CDR1 is SGHVS, CDR2 FQNEAQ. Trimming stripped 5 bases from V and 2 bases from J, with 4 bases between. CDR3 DNA sequence: TGTGCCAGCAGCCTCACTGGGGCCAACGTCCTGACTTTC. This gives the protein CASSLTGANVLTF. Drawing the rest from reference TRBV7-8 and TRBJ2-6, the complete variable domain is GAGVSQSPRYKVAKRGQDVALRCDPISGHVSLFWYQQALGQGPEFLTYFQNEAQLDKSGLPSDRFFAERPEGSVSTLKIQRTQQEDSAVYLCASSLTGANVLTFGAGSRLTVL.

The chain joins TRBV27 to TRBJ2-3; D is ambiguous. Trimming cost V 5 bases and J 2 bases, with 5 bases left between them. CDR1 and CDR2 (germline): MNHEY, SMNVEV (reference sequence). The CDR3 spans 12 residues. The CDR3 nucleotides are TGTGCCAGCAGTCCGAACACAGATACGCAGTATTTT. This codes for CASSPNTDTQYF.

The chain joins TRBV29-1 to TRBJ1-3; no clear D gene. V lost 0 bases, J lost 0 bases, and 3 bases lay in between. This CDR3 has 13 amino acids. Germline CDR1 SQVTM, CDR2 ANQGSEA. CDR3 DNA: TGCAGCGTTGAAGAGGGCTCTGGAAACACCATATATTTT. This codes for CSVEEGSGNTIYF.

The gene calls are TRBV2 and TRBJ1-5; D gene unclear. Per the germline V gene, CDR1 is SNHLY and CDR2 is FYNNEI. V lost 4 bases and J lost 0, with 13 bases in between. This CDR3 is 16 amino acids long. The CDR3: CASSGAADYSNQPQHF. CDR3 in DNA: TGTGCCAGCAGTGGGGCAGCGGACTATAGCAATCAGCCCCAGCATTTT.

The chain combines TRBV7-3 with TRBJ2-3, with D perhaps TRBD1 (6 bases). Trimming left V 8 bases short and J 1 base short, with 16 bases between. Germline-derived CDR1 and CDR2 are SGHTA and FQGTGA. CDR3 length: 15 amino acids. CDR3 loop: CASGPGECGTDTQYF. In DNA, the CDR3 is TGTGCCAGCGGACCAGGGGAGTGCGGCACAGATACGCAGTATTTT.

V gene TRBV5-6 combines with J gene TRBJ2-6; 7 nucleotides line up with TRBD2. The CDR3 length is 18 residues. V trimming: 0 bases; J trimming: 0 bases; junction bases outside the gene matches: 6. Per germline, CDR1 SGHDT and CDR2 YYEEEE. For the CDR3, the DNA is TGTGCCAGCAGCTTGGTTCACGGGGGGAACTCTGGGGCCAACGTCCTGACTTTC. The encoded protein is CASSLVHGGNSGANVLTF.

This rearrangement joins TRBV10-3 to TRBJ2-7; TRBD1 matches at 9 bases. Germline assignment: CDR1 ENHRY and CDR2 SYGVKD. The CDR3 spans 14 residues. Unmatched junction bases numbered 11, after V lost 8 bases and J lost 6 bases. The CDR3 DNA reads as TGTGCCATCGAAAGACAGGGGGGAACCGGCGAGCAGTACTTC. It specifies CAIERQGGTGEQYF.

The chain uses TRBV7-9 and TRBJ2-1; D perhaps matches TRBD2 (6 bases). Per germline, CDR1 SEHNR and CDR2 FQNEAQ (reference sequence). The CDR3 is 12 residues long. The germline V and J ends were trimmed by 4 bases and 9 bases, with 10 bases remaining between them. The CDR3 sequence: CASSSYGGEQFF. In DNA, the CDR3 is TGTGCCAGCAGCTCCTACGGGGGTGAGCAGTTCTTC.

V usage is TRBV14 and J usage is TRBJ2-1, with TRBD2 matching over 9 bases. Germline lookup yields CDR1 SGHDN and CDR2 FVKESK. The CDR3 is 15 amino acids. The V and J ends lost 4 bases and 7 bases, in that order; junction bases with no gene match: 8. The CDR3 loop reads CASSPTGLAMNEQFF. As DNA, the CDR3 is TGTGCCAGCAGCCCCACCGGACTAGCGATGAATGAGCAGTTCTTC.

The CDR3: CASSINVFGSGANVLTF. The CDR3, as DNA: TGTGCCAGTAGTATAAACGTCTTCGGCTCTGGGGCCAACGTCCTGACTTTC. V gene TRBV19 combines with J gene TRBJ2-6; the D is unclear. V lost 2 bases, J lost 0 bases, and 11 bases lay in between. CDR1 and CDR2 from the germline V gene are LNHDA and SQIVND (reference sequence). The CDR3 extends over 17 amino acids. Based on the CDR3 plus reference TRBV19 and TRBJ2-6, the full variable domain is DGGITQSPKYLFRKEGQNVTLSCEQNLNHDAMYWYRQDPGQGLRLIYYSQIVNDFQKGDIAEGYSVSREKKESFPLTVTSAQKNPTAFYLCASSINVFGSGANVLTFGAGSRLTVL.